This entry concerns a single TCR beta chain. Which antigen it targets is not known. There are no base qualities to consult, and no much larger clone falls within one base. Using the deep immunoSEQ assay, TCR CDR3 regions were amplified from genomic DNA by multiplex PCR. Extracted genomic DNA from each cell subset was distributed evenly across all wells of several immunoSEQ 96-well plates, and each plate was treated as a replicate. For sorted subsets, roughly 190 ng of genomic DNA, equivalent to about 30,000 T cell genomes, went into each replicate PCR. Purified libraries were quantified with a Qubit 3.0 fluorometer, sized on a Bioanalyzer 2100, and re-quantified with the KAPA Library Quantification kit. Every immunoSEQ 96-well plate was sequenced on a separate single-read 150-cycle Illumina NextSeq 550 flow cell. The source study handled its data this way. Because the immunoSEQ output included only junctional sequences and no quality scores, the filtering could not be the same as the filtering used for full-length reads. To assign V/J genes and CDR3, sequences were annotated against IMGT germline references using PyIR, a Python wrapper for IgBLAST v1.9. Reads were filtered out if the reads had weak V/J assignments (E-value above 1e-6), no CDR3, stop codons, out-of-frame junctions, or ambiguous translated residues. V3J clonotypes were defined by identical inferred V gene, J gene, and CDR3 amino acid sequence. The percentage overlap between two repertoires was calculated by dividing the number of shared unique clonotypes by the size of the smaller repertoire. RTK rarefaction, the Chao1 estimator, and Recon v2.1 estimates of unobserved clonotypes were used to assess repertoire richness. Generation probabilities for all TCRbeta clonotypes obtained by the gDNA method from a handful of donors were computed using OLGA. The source is immuneACCESS, and TCRdb retained only in-frame sequences with V and J called. Part of the clones is not carried over; for the studies checked, unresolved V genes explain less than half of this, and the remainder is unexplained. V and J calls and clone size are those listed in that table; D and trimming were worked out from the DNA. The sample has some 1,100,000 clones on record, about 84% of them singletons. The leading ten clones occupy approximately 0.52% of the sample.

The data stem from a study of shared clonotypes between healthy human individuals (dated by TCRdb to the early 2020s). Some background on the complete study: Two women and a few men aged 18 to 49 years were included in the cohort. For each donor, three plates each were used for CD4 naive and CD4 memory, two plates were used for CD8 naive, and one plate was used for CD8 memory. To estimate repertoire size and how much clonotype sharing occurs between individuals, the study deeply sequenced the blood TCR repertoires of five healthy adults. To increase sequencing depth and limit assay-specific biases, TCR repertoire library preparation and sequencing were carried out by different laboratories using diverse techniques. Per donor, leukapheresis produced somewhere between about 0.9 and 9.5 billion PBMCs. Paper-wide results and their limitations: Incomplete sequencing was indicated by rarefaction of sorted-subset datasets, despite the large sequencing depth. The small number of donors limited the genetic and exposure-history diversity represented. Sampling was restricted to blood, and TCR repertoires in tissue are likely to differ from TCR repertoires in blood. Clonotypes shared by all four sorted-subset donors showed higher generation probabilities than non-shared clonotypes. Based on pairwise subsampling, the degree of clonotype sharing among donors was expected to be affected by sequencing depth. Larger estimated clonotype richness was generally found for naive subsets than for memory subsets. Across a handful of donors, approximately 4.6% of naive CD4, around 3.3% of naive CD8, 2% to 2.5% of memory CD4, and about 0.4% of memory CD8 clonotypes were shared.

The junction carries 11 bases between V and J, which are trimmed by 1 base and 10 bases respectively. CDR1 SGHKS and CDR2 YYEKEE were looked up in the germline V gene (reference sequence). Counted from cysteine to phenylalanine, this CDR3 has 12 amino acids. CDR3 DNA is the only sequence kept; it has 36 bases, read in frame from the first base. The donors were healthy, HIV-negative adults who had no recently reported acute infections or vaccinations. Only Caucasian adults living in Nashville, Tennessee, USA were represented among the donors. CD4+ T cells were enriched through magnetic negative selection, after which naive cells were positively selected on CD45RA and the remaining negative fraction served as the memory subset. Blood was obtained by leukapheresis, after which PBMCs were separated by Ficoll-Histopaque density gradient centrifugation and cryopreserved in liquid nitrogen vapor phase. Purity and quantity of every magnetically sorted T cell population were checked by analytical flow cytometry. Each sorted fraction had its genomic DNA isolated and then quantified by UV absorbance on a Nanodrop 2000c.

Rearrangement joined TRBV5-5 to TRBJ1-2; the D gene cannot be named for sure. Sequenced material: memory CD4+ T cells from PBMCs. What the cell subset or site label conveys for this sample: CD45RA-negative fraction. The sequence was collected from a man younger than 30 in good health. Some clones in this sample may be carry-over from other donors' samples. The sequenced DNA is TGTGCCAGCAGCTTGCCGGACCGAGACTACACCTTC. It translates to CASSLPDRDYTF.